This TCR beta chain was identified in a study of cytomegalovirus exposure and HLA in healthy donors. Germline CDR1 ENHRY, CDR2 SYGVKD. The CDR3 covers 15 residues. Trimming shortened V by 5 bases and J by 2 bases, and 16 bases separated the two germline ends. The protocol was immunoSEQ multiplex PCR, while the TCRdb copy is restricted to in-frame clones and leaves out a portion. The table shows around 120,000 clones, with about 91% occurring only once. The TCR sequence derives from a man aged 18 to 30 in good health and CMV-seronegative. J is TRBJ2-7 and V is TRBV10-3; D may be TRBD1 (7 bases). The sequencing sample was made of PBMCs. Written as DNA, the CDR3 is TGTGCCATCAGTCCGGGGGACAGTTTAACCTACGAGCAGTACTTC. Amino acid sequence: CAISPGDSLTYEQYF.